A selection of T cell receptor beta chains follows, all from one sample in a study of blood T cell repertoires in COVID-19. TCRdb's table, derived via immunoSEQ multiplex PCR, lists solely in-frame clones and lacks some. The sample includes under 300,000 clones, 80% to 90% of them seen just once. The sample taken for sequencing was peripheral blood. The origin of the receptors is a woman in her sixties or seventies with acute or convalescent COVID-19. Each CDR3 is given with its conserved first and last residue. The order of the fields is J gene, V gene, CDR3 protein.

J: TRBJ1-1; V: TRBV6-5; CDR3: CASSYGTYRNTEAFF
J: TRBJ2-7; V: TRBV5-1; CDR3: CASSLWGRDYEQYF
J: TRBJ1-1; V: TRBV25-1; CDR3: CASSDPGREGTEAFF
J: TRBJ2-2; V: TRBV12-3/TRBV12-4; CDR3: CASSEQGRGELFF
J: TRBJ1-2; V: TRBV28; CDR3: CASTTGTLPYGYTF
J: TRBJ1-4; V: TRBV3-1/TRBV3-2; CDR3: CASTPGQGPEKLFF
J: TRBJ2-7; V: TRBV2; CDR3: CASSWTGGYEQYF
J: TRBJ2-6; V: TRBV19; CDR3: CATQGFGANVLTF
J: TRBJ1-3; V: TRBV19; CDR3: CASASGQGSGNTIYF
J: TRBJ1-1; V: TRBV25-1; CDR3: CASRVQGAGTEAFF
J: TRBJ1-1; V: TRBV6-5; CDR3: CASRVRDTEAFF
J: TRBJ2-3; V: TRBV29-1; CDR3: CSVESPTDTQYF
J: TRBJ2-2; V: TRBV5-1; CDR3: CASSSDRVTGELFF
J: TRBJ2-5; V: TRBV6-6; CDR3: CAIATSDPETQYF
J: TRBJ1-2; V: TRBV27; CDR3: CASSFRANYGYTF
J: TRBJ2-1; V: TRBV5-1; CDR3: CASSSGTSGYNEQFF
J: TRBJ2-2; V: TRBV5-1; CDR3: CASSLDGGWELFF
J: TRBJ2-5; V: TRBV13; CDR3: CASSRDGTVEETQYF
J: TRBJ1-5; V: TRBV4-2; CDR3: CASSQGFGQAGQPQHF
J: TRBJ2-7; V: TRBV18; CDR3: CASSGGSAYEQYF
J: TRBJ2-7; V: TRBV2; CDR3: CASSGDRAYEQYF
J: TRBJ2-1; V: TRBV3-1/TRBV3-2; CDR3: CASSRSGDNEQFF
J: TRBJ1-5; V: TRBV2; CDR3: CASSATGGHQPQHF
J: TRBJ1-1; V: TRBV2; CDR3: CATQAGPGGAFF
J: TRBJ1-2; V: TRBV19; CDR3: CASSIPNRPRGYTF
J: TRBJ1-5; V: TRBV7-9; CDR3: CASSLAWSSNQPQHF
J: TRBJ1-3; V: TRBV10-2; CDR3: CASSRGFTGNTIYF
J: TRBJ1-2; V: TRBV18; CDR3: CASSPRSVTGSFGYGYTF
J: TRBJ2-1; V: TRBV2; CDR3: CASSRGGSYNEQFF
J: TRBJ2-5; V: TRBV29-1; CDR3: CSVEGTGGDSQYF
J: TRBJ1-6; V: TRBV20-1; CDR3: CSASSGRDHSPLHF
J: TRBJ1-1; V: TRBV5-1; CDR3: CASSQGGRAKTEAFF
J: TRBJ1-1; V: TRBV6-1; CDR3: CASSDGTEAFF
J: TRBJ2-3; V: TRBV6-6; CDR3: CASRTGIATDTQYF
J: TRBJ2-2; V: TRBV5-5; CDR3: CASSSTSGNTGELFF
J: TRBJ2-1; V: TRBV28; CDR3: CASSSHTVNEQFF
J: TRBJ2-3; V: TRBV29-1; CDR3: CSSQAGRDRGTDTQYF
J: TRBJ1-1; V: TRBV14; CDR3: CACGGDRKIYNTEAFF
J: TRBJ2-3; V: TRBV24-1; CDR3: CATSGTETDTQYF
J: TRBJ1-6; V: TRBV5-1; CDR3: CASSSWEGGNSPLHF
J: TRBJ2-6; V: TRBV14; CDR3: CASSRGTGGVSGANVLTF
J: TRBJ2-1; V: TRBV3-1/TRBV3-2; CDR3: CASSPLSAASYNEQFF
J: TRBJ1-6; V: TRBV7-2; CDR3: CASSLGQAPSPLHF
J: TRBJ1-1; V: TRBV11-2; CDR3: CASSLGLGLVAEAFF
J: TRBJ1-5; V: TRBV24-1; CDR3: CATSDSRDSHQPQHF
J: TRBJ2-7; V: TRBV30; CDR3: CAWSVAGYEQYF
J: TRBJ1-1; V: TRBV7-9; CDR3: CASADRVGTEAFF